Presented here are 11 T cell receptor beta chains from one specimen sequenced in a study of cytomegalovirus exposure and HLA in healthy donors. PCR primers comprised 60 Vbeta and 13 Jbeta primers. The repertoire was sequenced with immunoSEQ multiplex PCR; TCRdb's copy has only in-frame clones and lacks some. Of roughly 40,000 clones listed, 81% were seen once; the top ten hold about 2.5%. The material sequenced was PBMCs. The source of these receptors is a man aged 50-59 years in good health and CMV-seronegative.

V gene TRBV7-9 combines with J gene TRBJ2-3; D possibly corresponds to TRBD1 (6 bases). The CDR3 totals 14 residues. V was shortened by 2 bases and J by 4 bases, with 10 bases between the two germline ends. CDR1 SEHNR and CDR2 FQNEAQ come from the germline V gene (reference sequence). The CDR3 spells CASSLLQGSDTQYF. The CDR3 DNA is TGTGCCAGCAGCTTATTGCAGGGGTCAGATACGCAGTATTTT.

This clone was seen only once. The chain employs TRBV5-1 and TRBJ2-1; 8 nucleotides align to TRBD1. The J segment lost 5 bases and the V segment lost 2 bases, leaving 3 bases of the junction unmatched. Germline-derived CDR1 and CDR2 are SGHRS and YFSETQ. The CDR3 contains 14 residues. This CDR3 is CASSFDRGNNEQFF. The CDR3 nucleotides are TGCGCCAGCAGCTTTGACAGGGGAAACAATGAGCAGTTCTTC. The whole variable domain, remainder taken from reference TRBV5-1 and TRBJ2-1, is KAGVTQTPRYLIKTRGQQVTLSCSPISGHRSVSWYQQTPGQGLQFLFEYFSETQRNKGNFPGRFSGRQFSNSRSEMNVSTLELGDSALYLCASSFDRGNNEQFFGPGTRLTVL.

V and J are TRBV14 and TRBJ1-6, with D possibly matching TRBD1 (6 bases). The CDR3 length is 17 residues. V lost 5 bases to trimming and J lost 11 bases, with 25 bases between them. Germline V lookup: CDR1 SGHDN, CDR2 FVKESK. CDR3 loop: CASSNRAGAPGLTPLHF. The CDR3 region has the DNA TGTGCCAGCAGCAACAGAGCAGGGGCTCCGGGCTTGACACCCCTCCACTTT.

The chain combines TRBV2 with TRBJ2-5; 7 bases are a match to TRBD2. Gene TRBJ2-7 matches the end of the DNA better, so the J call may be wrong. The CDR3 extends over 16 amino acids. Germline V CDR1 and CDR2: SNHLY, FYNNEI. CDR3 loop: CASSEAWLAEPYEQYF. The CDR3 DNA reads TGTGCCAGCAGTGAGGCCTGGCTAGCGGAGCCCTACGAGCAGTACTTC.

The sample holds a few counts of this clone. The V gene is TRBV28, the J gene TRBJ2-6; a possible D gene is TRBD2 (7 bases). This CDR3 is built from 18 residues. With 6 bases removed from V and 0 bases from J, the gap between germline ends came to 18 bases. CDR1 is MDHEN and CDR2 is SYDVKM in the germline V gene. The CDR3: CASSTAGGGGSGANVLTF. The CDR3, as DNA: TGTGCCAGCAGCACCGCAGGAGGGGGGGGCTCTGGGGCCAACGTCCTGACTTTC.

This clone was recorded once. This chain joins TRBV9 and TRBJ2-3; TRBD2 aligns across 14 bases. V shed 3 bases and J 6 bases; nucleotides not matched to a gene: 9. This CDR3 spans 17 amino acids. Germline lookup yields CDR1 SGDLS and CDR2 YYNGEE. CDR3 sequence: CASSGLAGGLGGDTQYF. The CDR3 DNA reads TGTGCCAGCAGCGGACTAGCGGGGGGGCTCGGAGGGGATACGCAGTATTTT.

The chain's CDR3 is CASSHGDMSDSYEQYF. For the CDR3, the DNA is TGTGCCAGCAGCCATGGCGATATGAGCGATTCCTACGAGCAGTACTTC. This chain uses TRBV11-3 with TRBJ2-7; unclear D gene. CDR1 and CDR2 (germline): SGHNT, YENEEA. With 5 bases removed from V and 1 base from J, the gap between germline ends came to 18 bases. The CDR3 is made up of 16 amino acids. Full variable domain (missing parts from reference TRBV11-3 and TRBJ2-7): EAGVVQSPRYKIIEKKQPVAFWCNPISGHNTLYWYLQNLGQGPELLIRYENEEAVDDSQLPKDRFSAERLKGVDSTLKIQPAELGDSAVYLCASSHGDMSDSYEQYFGPGTRLTVT.

The chain is built from TRBV4-3 and TRBJ2-1; 9 bases align to TRBD1. CDR1 is LGHNA, CDR2 YSLEER, per germline. The CDR3 runs 15 residues. J was trimmed by 6 bases and V by 2 bases; bases with no gene match: 5. The CDR3, as DNA: TGCGCCAGCAGCCAATCGGGACAGGGTAGCAATGAGCAGTTCTTC. Protein sequence: CASSQSGQGSNEQFF.

This chain uses TRBV19 with TRBJ1-5; TRBD1 aligns across 7 bases. Losses at the gene ends were 4 bases for V and 3 bases for J; bases not matched to a gene: 9. CDR1 LNHDA and CDR2 SQIVND come from the germline V gene (reference sequence). The CDR3 is 16 residues long. The CDR3 loop is CASSRSTGVPNQPQHF. In nucleotides, the CDR3 is TGTGCCAGTAGTAGGTCTACAGGGGTGCCCAATCAGCCCCAGCATTTT.

V and J are TRBV2 and TRBJ2-7; 7 bases are shared with TRBD1. CDR1 is SNHLY and CDR2 is FYNNEI in the germline V gene. This CDR3 contains 13 residues. Trimming took 7 bases from V and 6 from J; bases not matched to a gene: 9. The CDR3 is CASNGVGTAEQYF. The CDR3 bases are TGTGCCAGCAATGGGGTAGGGACAGCCGAGCAGTACTTC.

The chain links TRBV29-1 to TRBJ2-2, with no clear D. This CDR3 region has 13 residues. With 4 bases removed from V and 1 base from J, the gap between germline ends came to 7 bases. The germline V gene has CDR1 SQVTM and CDR2 ANQGSEA. The CDR3 nucleotides read TGCAGCGTTGCAAAGCAGAACACCGGGGAGCTGTTTTTT. Residues: CSVAKQNTGELFF.